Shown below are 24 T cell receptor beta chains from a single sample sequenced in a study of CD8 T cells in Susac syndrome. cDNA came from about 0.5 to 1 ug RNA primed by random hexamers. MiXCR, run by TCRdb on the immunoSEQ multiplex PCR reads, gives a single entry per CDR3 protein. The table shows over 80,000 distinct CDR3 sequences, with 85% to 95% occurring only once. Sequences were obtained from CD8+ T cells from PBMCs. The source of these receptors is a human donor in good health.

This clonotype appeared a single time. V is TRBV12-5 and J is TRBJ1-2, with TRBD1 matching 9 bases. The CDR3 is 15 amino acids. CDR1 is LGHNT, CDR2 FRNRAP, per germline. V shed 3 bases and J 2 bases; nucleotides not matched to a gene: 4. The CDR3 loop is CASGFGTGTNYGYTF. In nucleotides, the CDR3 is TGTGCTAGTGGTTTTGGGACAGGGACCAACTATGGCTACACCTTC. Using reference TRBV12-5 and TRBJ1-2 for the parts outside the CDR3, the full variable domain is DARVTQTPRHKVTEMGQEVTMRCQPILGHNTVFWYRQTMMQGLELLAYFRNRAPLDDSGMPKDRFSAEMPDATLATLKIQPSEPRDSAVYFCASGFGTGTNYGYTFGSGTRLTVV.

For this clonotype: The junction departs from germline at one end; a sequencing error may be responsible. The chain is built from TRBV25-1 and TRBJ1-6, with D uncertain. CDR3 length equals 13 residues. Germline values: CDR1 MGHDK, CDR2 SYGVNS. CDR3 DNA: TGTGCCAGCAGTGAAGGCTATAATTCACCTCTCCACTTT. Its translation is CASSEGYNSPLHF.

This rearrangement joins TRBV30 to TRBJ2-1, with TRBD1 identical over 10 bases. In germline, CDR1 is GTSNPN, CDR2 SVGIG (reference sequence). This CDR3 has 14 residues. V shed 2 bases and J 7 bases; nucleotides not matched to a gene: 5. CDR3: CAWSSGQGRNEQFF. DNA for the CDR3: TGTGCCTGGAGTTCGGGACAGGGGAGGAATGAGCAGTTCTTC.

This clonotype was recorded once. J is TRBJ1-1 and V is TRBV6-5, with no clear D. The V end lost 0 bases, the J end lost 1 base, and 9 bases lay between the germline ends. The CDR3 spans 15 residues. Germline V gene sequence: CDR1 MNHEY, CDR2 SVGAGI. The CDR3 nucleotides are TGTGCCAGCAGTTACTCGATAGCGGGGAACACTGAAGCTTTCTTT. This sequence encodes CASSYSIAGNTEAFF.

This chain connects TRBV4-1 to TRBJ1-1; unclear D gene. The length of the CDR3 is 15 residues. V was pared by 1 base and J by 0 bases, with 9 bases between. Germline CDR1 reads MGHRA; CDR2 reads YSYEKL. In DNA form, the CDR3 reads TGCGCCAGCAGCCAAGGGGAACAGCTGAACACTGAAGCTTTCTTT. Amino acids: CASSQGEQLNTEAFF.

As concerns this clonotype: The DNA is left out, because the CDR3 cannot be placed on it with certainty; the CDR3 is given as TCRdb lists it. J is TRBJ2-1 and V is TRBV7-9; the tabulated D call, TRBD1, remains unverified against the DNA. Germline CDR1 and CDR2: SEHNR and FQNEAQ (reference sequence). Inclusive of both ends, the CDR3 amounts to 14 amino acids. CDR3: CASSFGSGYNEQFF.

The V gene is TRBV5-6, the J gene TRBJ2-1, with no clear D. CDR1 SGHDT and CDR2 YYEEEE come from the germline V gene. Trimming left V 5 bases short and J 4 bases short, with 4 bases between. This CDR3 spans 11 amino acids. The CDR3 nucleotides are TGTGCCAGCAGTATATACAATGAGCAGTTCTTC. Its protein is CASSIYNEQFF. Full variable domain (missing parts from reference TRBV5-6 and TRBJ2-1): DAGVTQSPTHLIKTRGQQVTLRCSPKSGHDTVSWYQQALGQGPQFIFQYYEEEERQRGNFPDRFSGHQFPNYSSELNVNALLLGDSALYLCASSIYNEQFFGPGTRLTVL.

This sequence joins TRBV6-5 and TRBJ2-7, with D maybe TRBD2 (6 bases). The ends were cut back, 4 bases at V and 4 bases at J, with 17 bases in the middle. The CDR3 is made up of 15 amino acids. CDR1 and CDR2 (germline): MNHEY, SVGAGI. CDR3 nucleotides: TGTGCCAGCAGTTCTGCACGGGACTGGAGTTACGAGCAGTACTTC. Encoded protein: CASSSARDWSYEQYF.

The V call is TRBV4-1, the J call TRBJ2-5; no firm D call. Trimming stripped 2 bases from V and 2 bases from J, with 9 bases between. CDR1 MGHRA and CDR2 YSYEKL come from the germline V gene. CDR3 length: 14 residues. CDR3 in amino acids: CASSQFKLQETQYF. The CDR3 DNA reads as TGCGCCAGCAGCCAATTTAAGCTACAAGAGACCCAGTACTTC.

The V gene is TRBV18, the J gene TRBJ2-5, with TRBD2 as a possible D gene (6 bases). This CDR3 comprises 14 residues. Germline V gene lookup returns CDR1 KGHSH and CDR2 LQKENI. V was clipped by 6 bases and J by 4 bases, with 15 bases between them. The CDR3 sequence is CASSRTTQLETQYF. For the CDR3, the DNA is TGTGCCAGCTCCCGGACTACGCAGTTAGAGACCCAGTACTTC.

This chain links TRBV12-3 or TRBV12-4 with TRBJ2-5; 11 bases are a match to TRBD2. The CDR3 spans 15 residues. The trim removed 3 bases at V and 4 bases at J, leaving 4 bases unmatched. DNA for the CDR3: TGTGCCAGCAGTTTTAGCGGGGGGGCCCGAGAGACCCAGTACTTC. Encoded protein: CASSFSGGARETQYF.

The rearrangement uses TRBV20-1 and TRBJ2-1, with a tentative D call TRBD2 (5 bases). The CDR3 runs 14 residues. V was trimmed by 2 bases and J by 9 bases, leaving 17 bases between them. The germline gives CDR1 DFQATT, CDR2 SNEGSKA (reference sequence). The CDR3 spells CSARSLADKIEQFF. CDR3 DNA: TGCAGTGCTAGAAGCCTAGCTGATAAGATTGAGCAGTTCTTC.

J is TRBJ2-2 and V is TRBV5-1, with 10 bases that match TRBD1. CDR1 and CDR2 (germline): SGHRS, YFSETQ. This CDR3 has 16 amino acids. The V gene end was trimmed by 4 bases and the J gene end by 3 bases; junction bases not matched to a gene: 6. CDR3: CASSPRTGGYTGELFF. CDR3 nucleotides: TGCGCCAGCAGCCCGCGGACAGGGGGTTACACCGGGGAGCTGTTTTTT.

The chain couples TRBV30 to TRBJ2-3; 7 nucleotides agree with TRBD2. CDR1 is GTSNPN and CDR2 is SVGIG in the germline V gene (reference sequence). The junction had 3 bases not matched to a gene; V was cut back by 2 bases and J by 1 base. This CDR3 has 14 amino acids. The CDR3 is CAWSLSGRTDTQYF. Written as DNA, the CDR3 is TGTGCCTGGAGTCTTAGCGGGCGCACAGATACGCAGTATTTT.

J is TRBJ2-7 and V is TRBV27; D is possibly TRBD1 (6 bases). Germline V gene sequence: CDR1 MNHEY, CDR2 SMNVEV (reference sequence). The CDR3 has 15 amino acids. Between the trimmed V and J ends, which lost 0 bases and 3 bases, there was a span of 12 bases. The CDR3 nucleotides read TGTGCCAGCAGTTTATCAGCGACAGGTAGCTACGAGCAGTACTTC. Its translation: CASSLSATGSYEQYF.

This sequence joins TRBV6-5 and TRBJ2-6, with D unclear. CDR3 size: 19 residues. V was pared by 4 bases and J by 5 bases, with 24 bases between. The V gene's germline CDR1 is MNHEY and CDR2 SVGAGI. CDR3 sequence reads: CASSSSISNAQSRANVLTF. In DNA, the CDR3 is TGTGCCAGCAGTTCATCCATCTCTAATGCACAAAGTCGGGCCAACGTCCTGACTTTC.

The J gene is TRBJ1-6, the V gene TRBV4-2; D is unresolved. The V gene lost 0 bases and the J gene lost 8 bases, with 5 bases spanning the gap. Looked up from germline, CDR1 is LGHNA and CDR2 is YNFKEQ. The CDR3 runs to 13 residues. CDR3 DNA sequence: TGTGCCAGCAGCCAAGATGAGGATTCACCCCTCCACTTT. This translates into CASSQDEDSPLHF.

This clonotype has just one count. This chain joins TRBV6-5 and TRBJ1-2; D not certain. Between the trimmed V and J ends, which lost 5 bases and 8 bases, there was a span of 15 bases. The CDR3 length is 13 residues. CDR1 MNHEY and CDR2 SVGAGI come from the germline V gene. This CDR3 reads CASSETSVGGYTF. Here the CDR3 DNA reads TGTGCCAGCAGTGAAACGAGCGTGGGGGGCTACACCTTC.

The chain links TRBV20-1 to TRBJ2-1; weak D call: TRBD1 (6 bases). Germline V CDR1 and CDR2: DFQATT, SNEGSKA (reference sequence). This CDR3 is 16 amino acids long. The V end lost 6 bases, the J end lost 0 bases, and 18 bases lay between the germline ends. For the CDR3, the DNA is TGCAGTGCGCCCGGGACAACTACTGTCTCCTACAATGAGCAGTTCTTC. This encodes CSAPGTTTVSYNEQFF.

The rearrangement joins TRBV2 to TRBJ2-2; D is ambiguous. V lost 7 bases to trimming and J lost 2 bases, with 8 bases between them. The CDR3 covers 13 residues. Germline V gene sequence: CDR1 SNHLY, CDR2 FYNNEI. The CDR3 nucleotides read TGTGCCAGCATTAATACAAACACCGGGGAGCTGTTTTTT. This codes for CASINTNTGELFF.

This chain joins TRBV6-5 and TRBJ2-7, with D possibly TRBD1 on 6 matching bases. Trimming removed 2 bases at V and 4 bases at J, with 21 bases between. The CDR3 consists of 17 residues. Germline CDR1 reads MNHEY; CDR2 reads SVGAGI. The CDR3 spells CASSYPGQTILSYEQYF. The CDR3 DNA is TGTGCCAGCAGTTACCCAGGACAGACGATACTTTCTTACGAGCAGTACTTC.

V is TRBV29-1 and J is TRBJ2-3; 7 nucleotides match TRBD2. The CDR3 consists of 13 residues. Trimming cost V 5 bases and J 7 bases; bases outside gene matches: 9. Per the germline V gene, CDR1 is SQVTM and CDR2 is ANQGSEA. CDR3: CSVRPPRENTQYF. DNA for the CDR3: TGCAGCGTTCGACCCCCGCGGGAGAATACGCAGTATTTT.

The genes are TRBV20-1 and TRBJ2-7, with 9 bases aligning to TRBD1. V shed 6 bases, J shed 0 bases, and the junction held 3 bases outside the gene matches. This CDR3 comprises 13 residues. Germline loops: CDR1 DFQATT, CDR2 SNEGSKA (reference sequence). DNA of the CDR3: TGCAGTGCCGGGACAGGGAGCTCCTACGAGCAGTACTTC. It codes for CSAGTGSSYEQYF.

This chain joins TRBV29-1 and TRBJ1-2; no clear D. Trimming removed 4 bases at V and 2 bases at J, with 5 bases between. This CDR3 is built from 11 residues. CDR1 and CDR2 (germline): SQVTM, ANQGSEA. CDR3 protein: CSVVSNYGYTF. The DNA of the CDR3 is TGCAGCGTTGTTAGCAACTATGGCTACACCTTC.